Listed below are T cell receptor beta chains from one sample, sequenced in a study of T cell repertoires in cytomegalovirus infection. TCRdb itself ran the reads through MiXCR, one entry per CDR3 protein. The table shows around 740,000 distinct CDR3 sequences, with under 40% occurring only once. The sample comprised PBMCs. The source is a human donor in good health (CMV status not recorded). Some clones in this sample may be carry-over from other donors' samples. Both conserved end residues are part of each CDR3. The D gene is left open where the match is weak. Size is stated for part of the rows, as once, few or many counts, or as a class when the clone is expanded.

cdr3_aa: CASSERDRYLEQYF; cdr3_nt: TGTGCCAGTAGCGAGCGGGACAGATATCTAGAGCAGTACTTC; v_call: TRBV19; cdr3_length: 14; clone_size: NA; j_call: TRBJ2-7; d_call: NA
cdr3_aa: CASSFMAVPGNTIYF; cdr3_nt: TGTGCCAGCAGCTTTATGGCAGTACCTGGAAACACCATATATTTT; v_call: TRBV7-2; cdr3_length: 15; clone_size: NA; j_call: TRBJ1-3; d_call: NA
cdr3_aa: CASSLFGTSGRGEQFF; cdr3_nt: TGTGCCAGCAGCTTATTCGGGACTAGCGGGAGAGGTGAGCAGTTCTTC; v_call: TRBV7-2; cdr3_length: 16; clone_size: many; j_call: TRBJ2-1; d_call: TRBD2
cdr3_aa: CASSLYPMAVAFF; cdr3_nt: TGTGCCAGCAGCTTATATCCGATGGCGGTTGCGTTCTTC; v_call: TRBV7-8; cdr3_length: 13; clone_size: few; j_call: TRBJ2-1; d_call: NA
cdr3_aa: CASSQEVRGRGEQYF; cdr3_nt: TGTGCCAGCAGCCAAGAAGTGAGGGGGAGGGGCGAGCAGTACTTC; v_call: TRBV4-2; cdr3_length: 15; clone_size: few; j_call: TRBJ2-7; d_call: NA
cdr3_aa: CASSRTSGSIWGWNEQFF; cdr3_nt: TGTGCCAGCAGCCGGACTAGCGGGAGCATTTGGGGGTGGAATGAGCAGTTCTTC; v_call: TRBV12-3/TRBV12-4; cdr3_length: 18; clone_size: few; j_call: TRBJ2-1; d_call: TRBD2
cdr3_aa: CASSQGAWQGFNEQFF; cdr3_nt: TGTGCCAGCAGCCAAGGCGCGTGGCAGGGGTTCAATGAGCAGTTCTTC; v_call: TRBV14; cdr3_length: 16; clone_size: few; j_call: TRBJ2-1; d_call: NA
cdr3_aa: CASSLRPGEIKWYF; cdr3_nt: TGTGCCAGCAGCTTACGTCCAGGGGAAATTAAATGGTACTTC; v_call: TRBV7-6; cdr3_length: 14; clone_size: NA; j_call: TRBJ2-7; d_call: NA
cdr3_aa: CASSGGGSTTF; cdr3_nt: TGTGCCAGCAGCGGAGGCGGTTCCACAACTTTC; v_call: TRBV25-1; cdr3_length: 11; clone_size: NA; j_call: TRBJ2-7; d_call: NA
cdr3_aa: CARGAGWNSPLHF; cdr3_nt: TGTGCCCGTGGGGCAGGGTGGAATTCACCCCTCCACTTT; v_call: TRBV30; cdr3_length: 13; clone_size: NA; j_call: TRBJ1-6; d_call: NA
cdr3_aa: CASSLDLDRGSTGELFF; cdr3_nt: TGTGCCAGCAGCTTAGATCTTGACAGGGGGAGCACCGGGGAGCTGTTTTTT; v_call: TRBV7-6; cdr3_length: 17; clone_size: many; j_call: TRBJ2-2; d_call: TRBD1